A selection of T cell receptor beta chains follows, all from one sample in a study of response to subunit inactivated influenza vaccine. TCRdb itself ran the RT-PCR reads through MiXCR, one entry per CDR3 protein. The data hold roughly 570,000 distinct CDR3 sequences, with approximately 14% observed a single time. The source material was PBMCs from blood, sampled 11 to 12 days after vaccination. These receptors came from a man aged 45-65 years who received an inactivated influenza vaccine. CDR3s include the opening cysteine and the closing phenylalanine or tryptophan. The D gene is left open where the match is weak.

TRBV6-2/TRBV6-3	TRBJ1-1	-	CASSSLQIRGNTEAFF
TRBV5-1	TRBJ2-5	TRBD2	CASSIGTSGRETQYF
TRBV11-2	TRBJ2-3	-	CASSYPRDPGDTQYF
TRBV20-1	TRBJ2-3	TRBD2	CSARDLSGGPIDTQYF
TRBV6-2/TRBV6-3	TRBJ2-1	-	CASSRDLEQFF
TRBV11-3	TRBJ2-5	-	CASSLSGQGGETQYF
TRBV10-3	TRBJ2-3	-	CTISESGSGTDTQYF
TRBV29-1	TRBJ2-7	TRBD1	CSVEVPGTGPYEQYF
TRBV4-2	TRBJ1-1	-	CASSQAGGVGAFF
TRBV5-6	TRBJ2-7	-	CASSSARAVVYEQYF
TRBV12-3/TRBV12-4	TRBJ2-5	TRBD2	CASRRTSGQETQYF
TRBV20-1	TRBJ1-1	TRBD1	CSARDPGQGASEAFF
TRBV7-9	TRBJ2-3	-	CASSLISGSSDTQYF
TRBV28	TRBJ1-4	-	CASSFAMVNEKLFF
TRBV12-3/TRBV12-4	TRBJ2-7	-	CASSLGGRGDYEQYF
TRBV20-1	TRBJ2-7	TRBD1	CSARQGGYEQYF
TRBV6-1	TRBJ1-2	-	CASTPLSLVLDGYTF
TRBV27	TRBJ2-3	-	CASSLLTPDTQYF
TRBV3-1	TRBJ1-1	-	CASSQAGNSEAFF
TRBV5-4	TRBJ2-2	-	CASSSSSHTGELFF
TRBV28	TRBJ2-7	TRBD1	CASSLSLQGSFYEQYF
TRBV4-2	TRBJ2-3	-	CASSQVVGTNTDTQYF
TRBV5-1	TRBJ1-2	-	CASSPTTYGYTF
TRBV5-1	TRBJ1-1	-	CASSLSMGMGNTEAFF
TRBV18	TRBJ2-1	-	CASSDGGNYNEQFF
TRBV28	TRBJ2-7	TRBD2	CASTTSSSSGYEQYF
TRBV7-8	TRBJ2-2	-	CATAQYNTGELFF
TRBV7-9	TRBJ1-2	TRBD1	CASSTTGVEGYTF
TRBV4-1	TRBJ2-3	TRBD2	CASSQEGRGGITDTQYF
TRBV12-3/TRBV12-4	TRBJ1-1	-	CASSLAVQNTEAFF
TRBV5-1	TRBJ2-1	TRBD2	CASSLGTSLVDEQFF
TRBV16	TRBJ1-1	-	CASSQRAGDIQAFF
TRBV11-2	TRBJ2-1	TRBD1	CASSLVRDRVFF
TRBV3-1	TRBJ2-1	-	CASSRGLPYNEQFF
TRBV28	TRBJ2-7	-	CASSPSGMTTYEQYF
TRBV12-3/TRBV12-4	TRBJ1-5	-	CASSFEGGRSNQPQHF
TRBV6-2/TRBV6-3	TRBJ1-4	-	CASSYRRTAEKLFF
TRBV18	TRBJ2-3	-	CASNTPGGEHSPTSARASTDTQYF
TRBV7-2	TRBJ2-1	-	CASSRTGVASGWNYNEQFF
TRBV3-1	TRBJ2-6	-	CASSQDASGANVLTF
TRBV14	TRBJ2-3	TRBD1	CASSPHTGADTQYF
TRBV6-2/TRBV6-3	TRBJ2-3	-	CASSYSQSSNTDTQYF